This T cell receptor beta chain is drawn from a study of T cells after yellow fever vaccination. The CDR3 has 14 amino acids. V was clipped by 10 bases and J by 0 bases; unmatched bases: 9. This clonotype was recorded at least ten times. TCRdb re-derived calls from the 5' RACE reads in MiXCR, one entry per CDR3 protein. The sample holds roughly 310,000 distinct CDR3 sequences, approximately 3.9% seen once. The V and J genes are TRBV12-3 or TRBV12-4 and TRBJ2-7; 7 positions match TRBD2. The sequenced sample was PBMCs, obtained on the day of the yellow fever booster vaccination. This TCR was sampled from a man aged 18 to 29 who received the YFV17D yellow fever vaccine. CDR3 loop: CATASGASSYEQYF. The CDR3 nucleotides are TGTGCCACCGCGAGCGGGGCCAGCTCCTACGAGCAGTACTTC.